Presented here are 29 T cell receptor beta chains from one specimen sequenced in a study of identical twins. TCRdb re-called the 5' RACE reads with MiXCR, one entry per CDR3 protein. The sample has under 300,000 distinct CDR3 sequences, roughly 13% seen once. These data also featured in a second study, about yellow fever vaccine responses in identical twins.

The sample was memory (CD45RO+) T cells sorted from blood. These TCRs come from a woman aged 18-35 years in good health.

V is TRBV12-3 or TRBV12-4 and J is TRBJ1-4; D unresolved. Deletions cut 7 bases from V and 4 bases from J, with 7 bases between. The CDR3 runs 12 residues. The CDR3 DNA is TGTGCCAGCACTTCGCTTAATGAAAAACTGTTTTTT. Protein: CASTSLNEKLFF.

The V and J genes are TRBV29-1 and TRBJ1-6; tentatively, D is TRBD1 (6 bases). The germline V and J ends were trimmed by 7 bases and 6 bases, with 13 bases remaining between them. From germline, CDR1 is SQVTM and CDR2 ANQGSEA. The CDR3 sequence is 13 residues long. The CDR3: CSASQGFNSPLHF. The CDR3 nucleotides read TGCAGCGCCAGCCAGGGGTTTAATTCACCCCTCCACTTT.

At least ten counts were recorded for this clonotype. The chain uses TRBV20-1 and TRBJ2-1, with D perhaps matching TRBD1 (6 bases). Germline V gene sequence: CDR1 DFQATT, CDR2 SNEGSKA (reference sequence). This CDR3 has 12 amino acids. The V and J ends lost 5 bases and 7 bases respectively, with 12 bases between them. CDR3 in DNA: TGCAGTGCTTTTTACAGGGTGAATGAGCAGTTCTTC. Encoded protein: CSAFYRVNEQFF.

This clonotype came up a few times. This rearrangement joins TRBV20-1 to TRBJ2-1; 7 nucleotides agree with TRBD1. V was clipped by 3 bases and J by 0 bases; unmatched bases: 5. This CDR3 comprises 15 residues. Germline CDR1 reads DFQATT; CDR2 reads SNEGSKA (reference sequence). The CDR3 is CSASDRVTSYNEQFF. CDR3 nucleotide sequence: TGCAGTGCTAGCGACAGGGTCACCTCCTACAATGAGCAGTTCTTC.

This clonotype has just a few counts. The chain employs TRBV7-3 and TRBJ2-3, with no clear D. The CDR3 extends over 11 amino acids. Germline V gene lookup returns CDR1 SGHTA and CDR2 FQGTGA. Trimming took 5 bases from V and 7 from J, leaving 7 bases between them. CDR3 nucleotides: TGTGCCAGCAGCATCGGCAATACGCAGTATTTT. It translates to CASSIGNTQYF.

This clonotype came up a few times. The chain joins TRBV15 to TRBJ2-3; 8 bases are shared with TRBD1. In germline, CDR1 is LNHNV, CDR2 YYDKDF (reference sequence). This CDR3 comprises 15 residues. With 2 bases clipped from V and 4 bases from J, the junction kept 5 bases outside the gene matches. The CDR3 coding sequence is TGTGCCACCAGCAGACAAAGACAGGGGCCAGATACGCAGTATTTT. As protein: CATSRQRQGPDTQYF.

The gene calls are TRBV5-5 and TRBJ2-3, with 7 bases matching TRBD2. With V trimmed by 1 base and J by 0 bases, 8 bases remained unmatched. In germline, CDR1 is SGHKS, CDR2 YYEKEE (reference sequence). CDR3 length: 17 residues. The CDR3 region is CASSLRSSGDSTDTQYF. The CDR3 coding sequence is TGTGCCAGCAGCTTGAGGTCTAGCGGCGATAGCACAGATACGCAGTATTTT.

In its sample, this clonotype was seen many times. The rearrangement joins TRBV18 to TRBJ2-1; 7 nucleotides match TRBD2. Losses at the gene ends were 6 bases for V and 5 bases for J; bases not matched to a gene: 13. The CDR3 is 16 residues long. Per the germline V gene, CDR1 is KGHSH and CDR2 is LQKENI. The CDR3 sequence is CASSPVRLAENNEQFF. CDR3 DNA sequence: TGTGCCAGCTCCCCAGTCAGGCTAGCGGAGAACAATGAGCAGTTCTTC.

This clonotype was seen a handful of times. The chain joins TRBV9 to TRBJ1-4; D gene ambiguous. The CDR3 contains 14 residues. Trimming stripped 3 bases from V and 4 bases from J, with 10 bases between. CDR1 is SGDLS, CDR2 YYNGEE, per germline. CDR3 nucleotide sequence: TGTGCCAGCAGCGCGAACAGTTATAATGAAAAACTGTTTTTT. Translating it yields CASSANSYNEKLFF. Using reference TRBV9 and TRBJ1-4 for the parts outside the CDR3, the full variable domain is DSGVTQTPKHLITATGQRVTLRCSPRSGDLSVYWYQQSLDQGLQFLIQYYNGEERAKGNILERFSAQQFPDLHSELNLSSLELGDSALYFCASSANSYNEKLFFGSGTQLSVL.

This clonotype was recorded a few times. The V call is TRBV7-2, the J call TRBJ2-7; perhaps TRBD2 as D (5 bases). The V and J ends lost 3 bases and 6 bases respectively, with 12 bases between them. Per germline, CDR1 SGHTA and CDR2 FQGNSA. The CDR3 is 13 residues long. This chain's CDR3 is CASSFTTGIEQYF. The DNA of the CDR3 is TGTGCCAGCAGCTTTACTACGGGAATCGAGCAGTACTTC. Looking up the rest from reference TRBV7-2 and TRBJ2-7 gives the full variable domain: GAGVSQSPSNKVTEKGKDVELRCDPISGHTALYWYRQSLGQGLEFLIYFQGNSAPDKSGLPSDRFSAERTGGSVSTLTIQRTQQEDSAVYLCASSFTTGIEQYFGPGTRLTVT.

The gene calls are TRBV6-6 and TRBJ2-5; D unresolved. V was pared by 2 bases and J by 3 bases, with 4 bases between. CDR1 is MNHNY, CDR2 SVGAGI, per germline (reference sequence). The length of the CDR3 is 12 residues. CDR3 in amino acids: CASSYVEETQYF. The CDR3 region has the DNA TGTGCCAGCAGTTACGTCGAAGAGACCCAGTACTTC.

The chain carries TRBV7-2 and TRBJ2-2; perhaps TRBD1 as D (5 bases). The CDR3 is 17 residues long. CDR1 is SGHTA, CDR2 FQGNSA, per germline. V lost 0 bases, J lost 1 base, and 12 bases lay in between. The CDR3 DNA reads TGTGCCAGCAGCTTAGCCCCCAAGGGGAAGAACACCGGGGAGCTGTTTTTT. It specifies CASSLAPKGKNTGELFF.

Only a few counts were recorded for this clonotype. The chain employs TRBV19 and TRBJ2-3; unclear D gene. This CDR3 has 13 amino acids. Trimming took 5 bases from V and 4 from J, leaving 10 bases between them. Germline lookup yields CDR1 LNHDA and CDR2 SQIVND (reference sequence). The CDR3 DNA sequence: TGTGCCAGTAGTCCCACGGGCGCAGATACGCAGTATTTT. This codes for CASSPTGADTQYF.

This clonotype was counted between two and nine times. The genes are TRBV7-9 and TRBJ2-2; D gene unclear. Trimming cost V 6 bases and J 3 bases, with 14 bases left between them. The CDR3 is made up of 15 amino acids. Germline assignment: CDR1 SEHNR and CDR2 FQNEAQ (reference sequence). The CDR3: CASRPNFGYTGELFF. The CDR3 DNA is TGTGCCAGCAGGCCCAACTTCGGATACACCGGGGAGCTGTTTTTT. The whole variable domain, filled in from reference TRBV7-9 and TRBJ2-2, reads DTGVSQNPRHKITKRGQNVTFRCDPISEHNRLYWYRQTLGQGPEFLTYFQNEAQLEKSRLLSDRFSAERPKGSFSTLEIQRTEQGDSAMYLCASRPNFGYTGELFFGEGSRLTVL.

This clonotype was found many times. The chain couples TRBV15 to TRBJ2-2; 8 bases fit TRBD1. The germline CDR1 and CDR2 sequences are LNHNV and YYDKDF (reference sequence). This CDR3 has 15 amino acids. The V segment lost 0 bases and the J segment 6 bases; nucleotides outside the gene matches: 3. CDR3: CATSRDQQGAGELFF. In DNA, the CDR3 is TGTGCCACCAGCAGAGATCAACAGGGGGCCGGGGAGCTGTTTTTT.

This clonotype was observed a few times. The V call is TRBV29-1, the J call TRBJ1-2; D not certain. The CDR3 sequence is 11 residues long. With 3 bases removed from V and 8 bases from J, the gap between germline ends came to 10 bases. Germline CDR1 reads SQVTM; CDR2 reads ANQGSEA. The CDR3 coding sequence is TGCAGCGTTGATGGCCTTGGGGGCTACACCTTC. It encodes CSVDGLGGYTF.

This clonotype was detected a few times. The V call is TRBV7-2, the J call TRBJ1-5; no clear D. The V end was cut by 2 bases, the J end by 3 bases, with 11 bases between. The germline V gene has CDR1 SGHTA and CDR2 FQGNSA. CDR3 length: 15 amino acids. CDR3 sequence: CASSLRAGLNQPQHF. For the CDR3, the DNA is TGTGCCAGCAGCTTAAGGGCCGGCCTCAATCAGCCCCAGCATTTT.

This clonotype was seen a few times. The V call is TRBV20-1, the J call TRBJ2-3; D is ambiguous. The germline gives CDR1 DFQATT, CDR2 SNEGSKA (reference sequence). Trimming took off 0 bases at V and 3 bases at J, with 16 bases between the two ends. This CDR3 spans 16 amino acids. CDR3 sequence: CSARDGHTLWTDTQYF. The DNA of the CDR3 is TGCAGTGCTAGAGACGGTCACACACTTTGGACAGATACGCAGTATTTT.

J is TRBJ1-1 and V is TRBV6-4; weak D call: TRBD1 (6 bases). V was trimmed by 6 bases and J by 5 bases, leaving 16 bases between them. This CDR3 has 14 amino acids. The germline V gene has CDR1 MRHNA and CDR2 SNTAGT. CDR3 in amino acids: CASSPEGGGTEAFF. The CDR3 coding sequence is TGTGCCAGCAGCCCGGAGGGGGGAGGGACTGAAGCTTTCTTT.

This clonotype was detected many times. This chain's CDR3 is CATSRSVVGGELFF. The DNA of the CDR3 is TGTGCCACCAGCAGATCTGTTGTAGGAGGGGAGCTGTTTTTT. The chain is built from TRBV15 and TRBJ2-2, with D uncertain. Trimming cost V 2 bases and J 8 bases, with 12 bases left between them. Germline lookup yields CDR1 LNHNV and CDR2 YYDKDF (reference sequence). This CDR3 region has 14 residues.

Ten or more counts support this clonotype. This chain connects TRBV28 to TRBJ2-1, with a tentative D call TRBD1 (6 bases). CDR1 and CDR2 (germline): MDHEN, SYDVKM. Between the trimmed V and J ends, which lost 5 bases and 5 bases, there was a span of 13 bases. The CDR3 loop spans 14 amino acids. CDR3 region: CASSAGAGNNEQFF. CDR3 DNA: TGTGCCAGCAGTGCAGGGGCAGGGAACAATGAGCAGTTCTTC.

The V gene is TRBV11-1, the J gene TRBJ2-1; 11 bases match TRBD2. The germline V gene has CDR1 SGHAT and CDR2 FQDESV (reference sequence). With 3 bases clipped from V and 10 bases from J, the junction kept 8 bases outside the gene matches. The CDR3 extends over 15 amino acids. CDR3 sequence reads: CASSFSGGASLEQFF. As DNA, the CDR3 is TGTGCCAGCAGCTTTAGCGGGGGGGCCTCGCTGGAGCAGTTCTTC.

The V gene is TRBV12-3 or TRBV12-4, the J gene TRBJ2-3, with D possibly being TRBD2 (6 bases). Trimming removed 8 bases at V and 0 bases at J, with 21 bases between. The CDR3 loop spans 17 amino acids. The CDR3: CASGVLGVSGSTDTQYF. As DNA, the CDR3 is TGTGCCAGCGGGGTTTTAGGCGTAAGCGGGAGCACAGATACGCAGTATTTT.

The chain links TRBV6-2 or TRBV6-3 to TRBJ1-2; the D gene is possibly TRBD1 (6 bases). This CDR3 contains 14 residues. The ends were cut back, 7 bases at V and 4 bases at J, with 16 bases in the middle. The germline CDR1 and CDR2 sequences are MNHEY and SVGEGT. The DNA for the CDR3 is TGTGCCAGCAACCTCCGGGACAAGGGCTATGGCTACACCTTC. This sequence encodes CASNLRDKGYGYTF.

This clonotype occurred a few times. CDR3 sequence: CASSLLAGSSYEQYF. The CDR3 DNA reads as TGCGCCAGCAGCTTACTAGCGGGGAGCTCCTACGAGCAGTACTTC. The rearrangement joins TRBV5-1 to TRBJ2-7; 10 positions match TRBD2. V gave up 2 bases and J gave up 0 bases; unmatched junction bases: 2. The CDR3 sequence is 15 residues long. Germline loops: CDR1 SGHRS, CDR2 YFSETQ.

This rearrangement joins TRBV5-4 to TRBJ2-5; 8 bases agree with TRBD2. The CDR3 loop spans 14 amino acids. V was clipped by 3 bases and J by 5 bases; unmatched bases: 6. Germline values: CDR1 SGHNT, CDR2 YYREEE (reference sequence). The CDR3 sequence is CASSSGLDRETQYF. The CDR3 DNA follows: TGTGCCAGCAGCTCGGGACTAGATAGGGAGACCCAGTACTTC. The full variable domain, rest sourced from reference TRBV5-4 and TRBJ2-5, is ETGVTQSPTHLIKTRGQQVTLRCSSQSGHNTVSWYQQALGQGPQFIFQYYREEENGRGNFPPRFSGLQFPNYSSELNVNALELDDSALYLCASSSGLDRETQYFGPGTRLLVL.

The sample holds a few counts of this clonotype. This rearrangement joins TRBV7-8 to TRBJ2-1; TRBD1 agrees at 10 bases. The junction had 11 bases not matched to a gene; V was cut back by 5 bases and J by 7 bases. Per germline, CDR1 SGHVS and CDR2 FQNEAQ. This CDR3 is 16 amino acids long. CDR3 nucleotide sequence: TGTGCCAGCAGCCCCCGGACGGGACAGGGGATGAATGAGCAGTTCTTC. Amino acid sequence: CASSPRTGQGMNEQFF.

This clonotype was counted between two and nine times. V usage is TRBV20-1 and J usage is TRBJ2-4, with D possibly matching TRBD1 (6 bases). Germline V gene lookup returns CDR1 DFQATT and CDR2 SNEGSKA (reference sequence). The ends were cut back, 2 bases at V and 0 bases at J, with 17 bases in the middle. This CDR3 region has 17 residues. The CDR3 nucleotides are TGCAGTGCTAGACCCATGACGGACAGTCTAGCCAAAAACATTCAGTACTTC. It yields the protein CSARPMTDSLAKNIQYF.

This clonotype was observed a handful of times. This rearrangement joins TRBV20-1 to TRBJ2-1; 8 nucleotides align to TRBD1. The germline CDR1 and CDR2 sequences are DFQATT and SNEGSKA (reference sequence). The V segment lost 1 base and the J segment 9 bases; nucleotides outside the gene matches: 2. This CDR3 comprises 12 residues. The CDR3, as DNA: TGCAGTGCTAGAGTAACAGGGGGTGAGCAGTTCTTC. Protein product: CSARVTGGEQFF.